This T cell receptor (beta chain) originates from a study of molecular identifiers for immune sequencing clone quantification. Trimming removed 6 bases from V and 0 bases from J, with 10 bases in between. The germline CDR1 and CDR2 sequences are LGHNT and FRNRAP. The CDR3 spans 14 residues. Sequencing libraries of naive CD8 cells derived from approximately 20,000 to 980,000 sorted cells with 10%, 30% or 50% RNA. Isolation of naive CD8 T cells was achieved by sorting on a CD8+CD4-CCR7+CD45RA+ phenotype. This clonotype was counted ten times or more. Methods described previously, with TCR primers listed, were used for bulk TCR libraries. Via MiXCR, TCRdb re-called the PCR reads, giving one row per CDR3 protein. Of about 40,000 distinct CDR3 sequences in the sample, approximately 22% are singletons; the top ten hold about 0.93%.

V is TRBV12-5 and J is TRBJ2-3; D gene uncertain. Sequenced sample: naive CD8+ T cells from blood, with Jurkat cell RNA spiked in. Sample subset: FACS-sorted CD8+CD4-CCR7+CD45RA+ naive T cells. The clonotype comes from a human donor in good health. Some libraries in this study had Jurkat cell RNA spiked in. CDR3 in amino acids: CASGKGSSTDTQYF. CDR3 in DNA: TGTGCTAGTGGGAAGGGCTCTAGCACAGATACGCAGTATTTT.